The 5 T cell receptor beta chains presented below share a single source sample, sequenced in a study of beta chain features in type 1 diabetes. Sequenced material consisted of expressed TCRB transcripts (all of the isolated RNA was reverse transcribed). The table came from immunoSEQ multiplex PCR; TCRdb's copy has only in-frame clones and leaves some out. The sample holds some 150,000 clones, 40% to 60% seen once. Source material: Tregs from blood. The receptors stem from a man aged 18 to 35 in good health.

The chain recombines TRBV7-2 with TRBJ1-1; no reliable D call. This CDR3 contains 14 residues. The germline V and J ends were trimmed by 3 bases and 0 bases, with 8 bases remaining between them. Germline loops: CDR1 SGHTA, CDR2 FQGNSA. CDR3 loop: CASSFGVMNTEAFF. CDR3 nucleotide sequence: TGTGCCAGCAGCTTCGGGGTGATGAACACTGAAGCTTTCTTT.

The chain recombines TRBV4-3 with TRBJ2-7; D is perhaps TRBD1 (5 bases). This CDR3 region has 16 residues. Trimming pared 10 bases from V and 0 bases from J, leaving 22 bases between. Germline CDR1 and CDR2: LGHNA and YSLEER. The CDR3, as DNA: TGCGCCACATGTTCCGTAGTGACAGTGGACTCCTACGAGCAGTACTTC. Translation: CATCSVVTVDSYEQYF.

This clone was counted a few times. The rearrangement joins TRBV25-1 to TRBJ2-7, with D possibly being TRBD1 (6 bases). Trimming shortened V by 4 bases and J by 1 base, and 17 bases separated the two germline ends. The CDR3 extends over 16 amino acids. The germline V gene has CDR1 MGHDK and CDR2 SYGVNS. The CDR3 DNA sequence: TGTGCCAGCAGTGGAGATATGAGGGACAAATCCTACGAGCAGTACTTC. Amino acids: CASSGDMRDKSYEQYF.

This chain links TRBV4-3 with TRBJ1-2; D remains unclear. The CDR3 is 14 amino acids. Germline lookup yields CDR1 LGHNA and CDR2 YSLEER. The V end was cut by 4 bases, the J end by 2 bases, with 11 bases between. DNA of the CDR3: TGCGCCAGCAGCCCCTCCTCGGTCAACTATGGCTACACCTTC. The encoded protein is CASSPSSVNYGYTF.

As regards this clone: The sample has other DNA sequences that encode this CDR3 too. The V call is TRBV18, the J call TRBJ1-1, with D unresolved. V was cut by 0 bases and J by 1 base, with 9 bases left in between. The germline gives CDR1 KGHSH, CDR2 LQKENI. There are 15 residues in the CDR3. The CDR3 here is CASSPPGRWNTEAFF. CDR3 nucleotide sequence: TGTGCCAGCTCACCACCGGGCAGATGGAACACTGAAGCTTTCTTT.